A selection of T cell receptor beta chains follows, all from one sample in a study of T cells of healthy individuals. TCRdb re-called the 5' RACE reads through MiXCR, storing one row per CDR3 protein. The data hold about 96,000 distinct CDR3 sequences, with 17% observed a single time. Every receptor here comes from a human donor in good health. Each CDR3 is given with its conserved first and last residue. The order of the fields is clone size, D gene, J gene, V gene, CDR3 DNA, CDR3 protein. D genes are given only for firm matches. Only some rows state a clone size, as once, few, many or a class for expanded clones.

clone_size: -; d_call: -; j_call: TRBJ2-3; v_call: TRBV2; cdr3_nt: TGTGCCAGCAGTGAAGGGCAGGGGACAGATACGCAGTATTTT; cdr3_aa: CASSEGQGTDTQYF
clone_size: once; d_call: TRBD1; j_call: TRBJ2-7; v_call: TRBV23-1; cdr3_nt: TGCGCCAGCAGTCGAGGGGGCGGCTACTCCTACGAGCAGTACTTC; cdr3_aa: CASSRGGGYSYEQYF
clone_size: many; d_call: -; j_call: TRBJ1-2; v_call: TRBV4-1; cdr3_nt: TGCGCCAGCAGCCCCACGACCGGGAAGAAGGGCTACACCTTC; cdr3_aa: CASSPTTGKKGYTF
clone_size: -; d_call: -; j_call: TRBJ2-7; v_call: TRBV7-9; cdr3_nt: TGTGCCAGCAGCTTAGCAGGATTCTACTCCTACGAGCAGTACTTC; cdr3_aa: CASSLAGFYSYEQYF
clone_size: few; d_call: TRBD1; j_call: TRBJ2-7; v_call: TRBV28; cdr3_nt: TGTGCCAGCAGTTCCCCGGGACAGGGGGCGCGTGAGCAGTACTTC; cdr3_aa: CASSSPGQGAREQYF
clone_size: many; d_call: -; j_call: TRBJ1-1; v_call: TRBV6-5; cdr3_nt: TGTGCCAGCAGTTACAGGGGGGAAGCTTTCTTT; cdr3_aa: CASSYRGEAFF
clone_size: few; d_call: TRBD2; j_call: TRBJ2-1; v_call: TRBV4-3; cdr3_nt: TGCGCCAGCAGCCAAGTACTAGCGGGAGGAGGTTTGCACAATGAGCAGTTCTTC; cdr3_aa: CASSQVLAGGGLHNEQFF
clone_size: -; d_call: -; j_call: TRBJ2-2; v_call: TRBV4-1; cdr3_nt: TGCGCCAGCAGCCAACCTAGGGGGATGATCAGGGAAAGCACCGGGGAGCTGTTTTTT; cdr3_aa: CASSQPRGMIRESTGELFF
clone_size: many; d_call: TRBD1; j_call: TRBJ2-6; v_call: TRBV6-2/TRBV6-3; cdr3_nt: TGTGCCAGCAGTTACTCGACCGGGACAGGGGTCTCTGGGGCCAACGTCCTGACTTTC; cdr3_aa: CASSYSTGTGVSGANVLTF
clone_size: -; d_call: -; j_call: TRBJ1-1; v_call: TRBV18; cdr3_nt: TGTGCCAGCTCACCACGATGGCCTGAAGCTTTCTTT; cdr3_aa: CASSPRWPEAFF
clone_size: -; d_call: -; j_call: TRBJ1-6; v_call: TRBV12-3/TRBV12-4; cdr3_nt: TGTGCCAGCAGCACAAGAGCCTACTCACCCCTCCACTTT; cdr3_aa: CASSTRAYSPLHF
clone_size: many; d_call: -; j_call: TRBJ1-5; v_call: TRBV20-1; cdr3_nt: TGCAGTGCTAGAGCTGGAGCGAGCAATCAGCCCCAGCATTTT; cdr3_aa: CSARAGASNQPQHF
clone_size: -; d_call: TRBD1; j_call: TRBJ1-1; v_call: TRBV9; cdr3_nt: TGTGCCAGCAGCCCTCGGGACAGGGATTTCACTGAAGCTTTCTTT; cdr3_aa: CASSPRDRDFTEAFF
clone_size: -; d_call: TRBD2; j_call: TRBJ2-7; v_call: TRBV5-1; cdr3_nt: TGCGCCAGCAGCTTGGAGGCGCGGGAGGGGTACGAGCAGTACTTC; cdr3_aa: CASSLEAREGYEQYF
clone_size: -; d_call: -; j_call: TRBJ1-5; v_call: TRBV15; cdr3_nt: TGTGCCACCACCGGGGCCAGCAATCAGCCCCAGCATTTT; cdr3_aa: CATTGASNQPQHF
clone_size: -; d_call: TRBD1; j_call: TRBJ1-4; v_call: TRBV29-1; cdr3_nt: TGCAGCGTTGGGACAGGGGGAAATGAAAAACTGTTTTTT; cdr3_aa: CSVGTGGNEKLFF
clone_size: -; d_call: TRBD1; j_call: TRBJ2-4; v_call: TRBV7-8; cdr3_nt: TGTGCCAGCAGCCCCCACCGTCAGGACAGGAAGATAGCCAAAAACATTCAGTACTTC; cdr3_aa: CASSPHRQDRKIAKNIQYF
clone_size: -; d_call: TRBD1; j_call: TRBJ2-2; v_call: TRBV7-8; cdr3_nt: TGTGCCAGCAGCCCTAGGACAGGGGAGAACGGGGAGCTGTTTTTT; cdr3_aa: CASSPRTGENGELFF
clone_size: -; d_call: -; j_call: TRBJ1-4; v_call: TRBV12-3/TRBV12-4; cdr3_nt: TGTGCCAGCAGCCGGGGAAATGGGGAAAAACTGTTTTTT; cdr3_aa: CASSRGNGEKLFF
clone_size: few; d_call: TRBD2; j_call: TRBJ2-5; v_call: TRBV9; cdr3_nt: TGTGCCAGCAGCGTAGGGGCACGGCGGGAGGAGACCCAGTACTTC; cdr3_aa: CASSVGARREETQYF
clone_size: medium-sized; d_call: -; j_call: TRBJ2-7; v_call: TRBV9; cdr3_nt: TGTGCCAGCAGCGTAACGGACGGCTATCAGGAGCAGTACTTC; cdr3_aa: CASSVTDGYQEQYF
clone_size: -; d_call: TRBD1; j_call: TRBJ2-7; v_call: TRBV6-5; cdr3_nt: TGTGCCAGCAGTATGACAGGGGCCCACGAGCAGTACTTC; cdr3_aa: CASSMTGAHEQYF